The present T cell receptor beta chain was sequenced within a study of CD8 T cells in ankylosing spondylitis. TCR beta libraries were made by quantitative 5'-RACE with molecular barcodes. TCRdb reanalysed the 5' RACE reads using MiXCR and keeps one entry per CDR3 protein. The table shows 100,000 to 150,000 distinct CDR3 sequences, with about 6.5% occurring only once. This clonotype came up many times. Antigen: not known. Study-level results: Several highly homologous variants made up a TCR beta motif, and this motif appeared characteristic of ankylosing spondylitis blood. Clones linked to disease, bearing a CD8+ phenotype, were relatively rare in peripheral blood. Enrichment of disease-linked clones was reportedly significant in matched ankylosing spondylitis synovial fluid.

The TCR originated in a male donor with ankylosing spondylitis or in good health (not recorded which). Sequencing was carried out using blood, either unsorted or a sorted T cell fraction (not recorded which).

CDR3 bases: TGTGCCAGCAGCCAAGGGGTCCTGAACACTGAAGCTTTCTTT. Residues: CASSQGVLNTEAFF. The genes are TRBV3-1 and TRBJ1-1; D not certain. Germline V lookup: CDR1 LGHDT, CDR2 YNNKEL (reference sequence). V was trimmed by 1 base and J by 0 bases, leaving 6 bases between them. This CDR3 is 14 amino acids long.